Listed below are T cell receptor beta chains from one sample, sequenced in a study of blood T cell repertoires in COVID-19. Sequencing was performed with immunoSEQ multiplex PCR; in TCRdb, only in-frame clones are kept and a portion is missing. Among some 240,000 clones listed, around 87% were seen once. The material sequenced was PBMCs or T cells enriched from blood (not recorded which). These receptor sequences come from a woman between 35 and 50 years old with acute COVID-19. The CDR3 runs from the conserved cysteine through the conserved F or W. A D gene is named only where the DNA matches it firmly. Clone size appears in some rows only: once, few, many, or a class for an expanded clone.

CDR3 length	J gene	V gene	D gene	clone size	CDR3 protein	CDR3 DNA
18	TRBJ2-6	TRBV2	TRBD2	-	CASSEWASGSSGANVLTF	TGTGCCAGCAGTGAATGGGCTAGCGGGAGCTCTGGGGCCAACGTCCTGACTTTC
15	TRBJ2-7	TRBV6-5	TRBD2	-	CASSYISGGEYEQYF	TGTGCCAGCAGTTATATAAGCGGGGGGGAATACGAGCAGTACTTC
12	TRBJ2-7	TRBV29-1	-	-	CSVPGLSQEQYF	TGCAGCGTACCCGGACTATCTCAGGAGCAGTACTTC
15	TRBJ2-3	TRBV2	TRBD1	-	CATRRDRGPVDTQYF	TGTGCCACCCGACGCGACAGGGGGCCAGTAGATACGCAGTATTTT
17	TRBJ2-7	TRBV19	TRBD2	-	CASSSWGLAGEAYEQYF	TGTGCCAGTAGTAGCTGGGGACTAGCGGGAGAGGCCTACGAGCAGTACTTC
17	TRBJ2-6	TRBV4-1	-	-	CASSQGPPGSGANVLTF	TGCGCCAGCAGCCAAGGTCCCCCAGGTTCGGGGGCCAACGTCCTGACTTTC
13	TRBJ1-4	TRBV24-1	-	once	CATSDAEAGKLFF	TGTGCCACCAGTGATGCTGAGGCCGGGAAACTGTTTTTT
14	TRBJ2-1	TRBV9	TRBD2	-	CASSVVAGGNEQFF	TGTGCCAGCAGCGTAGTAGCGGGAGGCAATGAGCAGTTCTTC
14	TRBJ2-7	TRBV5-4	-	-	CASSYHGGTYEQYF	TGTGCCAGCAGCTACCACGGCGGGACCTACGAGCAGTACTTC
16	TRBJ2-5	TRBV3-1/TRBV3-2	TRBD2	-	CASSQDPGAGAVTQYF	TGTGCCAGCAGCCAAGATCCCGGAGCGGGAGCGGTGACCCAGTACTTC
16	TRBJ2-7	TRBV9	TRBD2	-	CASSAEGTSGTHEQYF	TGTGCCAGCAGCGCAGAAGGGACTAGCGGGACCCACGAGCAGTACTTC
15	TRBJ1-2	TRBV14	-	-	CASSHSRQANYGYTF	TGTGCCAGCAGCCACTCCAGGCAAGCTAACTATGGCTACACCTTC
13	TRBJ2-4	TRBV5-8	TRBD2	-	CASRLAVKNIQYF	TGTGCCAGCCGACTAGCGGTAAAAAACATTCAGTACTTC
16	TRBJ2-1	TRBV19	-	-	CASSAWVVLVANEQFF	TGTGCCAGTAGCGCCTGGGTTGTTCTAGTTGCCAATGAGCAGTTCTTC
15	TRBJ1-6	TRBV7-3	TRBD1	-	CASSTAGGVNSPLHF	TGTGCCAGCAGCACCGCAGGGGGCGTGAATTCACCCCTCCACTTT
15	TRBJ1-5	TRBV10-3	TRBD1	once	CAISTRDRSNQPQHF	TGTGCCATCAGTACCCGGGACAGGAGCAATCAGCCCCAGCATTTT
14	TRBJ1-2	TRBV6-1	-	-	CASSEAGENYGYTF	TGTGCCAGCAGTGAAGCCGGGGAAAACTATGGCTACACCTTC
15	TRBJ1-5	TRBV9	-	-	CASSVGQGPNQPQHF	TGTGCCAGCAGCGTTGGGCAGGGGCCAAATCAGCCCCAGCATTTT
14	TRBJ2-7	TRBV10-3	-	-	CAISEKGQLYEQYF	TGTGCCATCAGTGAAAAGGGACAACTTTACGAGCAGTACTTC
14	TRBJ2-1	TRBV2	TRBD2	-	CASSTSGSGNEQFF	TGTGCCAGCAGTACTAGCGGGAGTGGTAATGAGCAGTTCTTC
16	TRBJ1-1	TRBV12-5	TRBD1	-	CASGLVLGTGLAEAFF	TGTGCTAGTGGTTTGGTACTCGGGACAGGGTTGGCTGAAGCTTTCTTT
20	TRBJ1-5	TRBV5-3	-	-	CARSSGGGDPTLRGNQPQHF	TGTGCCAGAAGCAGCGGGGGAGGGGACCCAACCTTGAGGGGCAATCAGCCCCAGCATTTT